One and the same sample provided the 2 T cell receptor beta chains below, sequenced in a study of beta chain features in type 1 diabetes (dated by TCRdb to between 2018 and 2020). Receptor amplification or capture employed the immunoSEQ multiplex PCR assay. The entire amount of isolated RNA was reverse transcribed using the High Capacity cDNA Reverse Transcription Kit, so the sequenced TCRB transcripts were expressed ones. This is the immuneACCESS table as TCRdb keeps it, with only in-frame sequences that have V and J called. A part of the clones is gone; compared with another copy, unresolved V genes explain less than half, and the rest is unexplained. Within this sample are 140,000 to 150,000 clones, with 40% to 55% of them counted one time only. The biggest ten clones account for roughly 0.4% of the sample. Sequenced material: Tregs from blood. The cell subset or site label on this specimen signifies: regulatory CD4+ T cells. These receptors were taken from a man younger than 35 in good health.

This chain links TRBV18 with TRBJ2-1, with 15 bases aligning to TRBD2. Trimming cost V 4 bases and J 3 bases; bases outside gene matches: 7. Germline loops: CDR1 KGHSH, CDR2 LQKENI. The CDR3 consists of 18 residues. In nucleotides, the CDR3 is TGTGCCAGCTCACACGGGACTAGCGGGAGGCTCTTCTACAATGAGCAGTTCTTC. The encoded protein is CASSHGTSGRLFYNEQFF. Using reference TRBV18 and TRBJ2-1 for the parts outside the CDR3, the full variable domain is NAGVMQNPRHLVRRRGQEARLRCSPMKGHSHVYWYRQLPEEGLKFMVYLQKENIIDESGMPKERFSAEFPKEGPSILRIQQVVRGDSAAYFCASSHGTSGRLFYNEQFFGPGTRLTVL.

This chain uses TRBV5-1 with TRBJ2-5, with a tentative D call TRBD1 (6 bases). The germline CDR1 and CDR2 sequences are SGHRS and YFSETQ. This CDR3 spans 15 amino acids. With 4 bases removed from V and 3 bases from J, the gap between germline ends came to 16 bases. The CDR3 DNA follows: TGCGCCAGCAGCCCAGGGTGGGCAGGGGAAGAGACCCAGTACTTC. It encodes CASSPGWAGEETQYF.